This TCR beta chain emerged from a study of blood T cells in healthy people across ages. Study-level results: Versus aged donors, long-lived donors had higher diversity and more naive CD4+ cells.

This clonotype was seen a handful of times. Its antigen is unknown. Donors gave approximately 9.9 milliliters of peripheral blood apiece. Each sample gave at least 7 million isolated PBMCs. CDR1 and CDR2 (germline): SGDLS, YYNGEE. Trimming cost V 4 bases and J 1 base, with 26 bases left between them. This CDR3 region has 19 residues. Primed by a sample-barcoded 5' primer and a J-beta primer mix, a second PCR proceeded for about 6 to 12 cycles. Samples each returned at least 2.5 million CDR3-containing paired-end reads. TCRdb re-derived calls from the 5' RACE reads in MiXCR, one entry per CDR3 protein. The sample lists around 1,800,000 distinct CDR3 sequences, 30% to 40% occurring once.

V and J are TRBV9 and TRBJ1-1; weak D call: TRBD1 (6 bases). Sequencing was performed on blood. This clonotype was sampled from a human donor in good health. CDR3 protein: CASSPSRIRQGISNTEAFF. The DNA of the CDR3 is TGTGCCAGCAGCCCCAGCCGGATCCGGCAGGGGATCTCGAACACTGAAGCTTTCTTT.